The clone carrying this TCR beta chain was detected many times. TCRdb used MiXCR to reprocess the 5' RACE reads, holding one entry per CDR3 protein. Of 250,000 to 300,000 distinct CDR3 sequences listed, around 15% are singletons. The entry originates in a study of T-cell memory formation after mild COVID-19. Unmatched junction bases numbered 5, after V lost 6 bases and J lost 5 bases. The CDR3 is 16 residues long. The receptor comes from a man in his late teens or twenties who had mild COVID-19 (a few samples of this study predate the infection). Cell type and time point are not known. Sequenced sample: PBMCs or a T cell subset sorted from them (not recorded which). The V gene is TRBV12-3 or TRBV12-4, the J gene TRBJ2-2; 14 bases agree with TRBD2. This CDR3 is CASSRWTSGGTGELFF. The CDR3 bases are TGTGCCAGCAGCCGCTGGACTAGCGGGGGGACCGGGGAGCTGTTTTTT.